This TCR beta chain was found in a study of T cell responses to AZD1222 COVID-19 vaccine. Trimming stripped 5 bases from V and 0 bases from J, with 6 bases between. The CDR3 extends over 13 amino acids. In germline, CDR1 is SGHTA, CDR2 FQGNSA. General study findings and limits: Unmutated variant regions are reportedly targeted by nearly half of spike-specific TCRs. Possibly, clonal diversity was underestimated; donors were largely white British and included more females. Compared with day 0, the breadth and depth of the Spike-specific TCR repertoire rose significantly after two doses of AZD1222.

On this clone itself: As yet, its antigen is unknown.

Measured with immunoSEQ multiplex PCR; TCRdb has only the in-frame clones, and not every one. The table records over 65,000 clones, 85% to 90% of them present only once. The receptor was derived from an adult in good health. This rearrangement joins TRBV7-2 to TRBJ2-3; D unresolved. This sample comprised peripheral blood, obtained on day 0 of AZD1222 vaccination. CDR3 protein: CASSDHSTDTQYF. The CDR3 nucleotides read TGTGCCAGCAGCGACCACAGCACAGATACGCAGTATTTT.